Given below is one T cell receptor (beta chain) in context. Its antigen is unidentified. The CDR3 extends over 17 amino acids. Germline CDR1 is SGDLS and CDR2 is YYNGEE. The J segment lost 1 base and the V segment lost 4 bases, leaving 8 bases of the junction unmatched. These data are taken from a study of T cell responses to AZD1222 COVID-19 vaccine. General study points: Baseline antibody screening turned up just a handful of seropositive AZD1222 recipients.

Generated by immunoSEQ multiplex PCR, the TCRdb table keeps only in-frame clones and is missing some. In the table there are about 140,000 clones, about 89% of which are singletons. V gene TRBV9 combines with J gene TRBJ2-2; TRBD1 matches at 9 bases. The TCR sequence derives from an adult in good health. Here the sequenced sample was peripheral blood, taken on day 0 of AZD1222 vaccination. CDR3 protein: CASSYPLGQGNTGELFF. The CDR3 nucleotides read TGTGCCAGCAGCTATCCCCTGGGACAGGGGAACACCGGGGAGCTGTTTTTT.